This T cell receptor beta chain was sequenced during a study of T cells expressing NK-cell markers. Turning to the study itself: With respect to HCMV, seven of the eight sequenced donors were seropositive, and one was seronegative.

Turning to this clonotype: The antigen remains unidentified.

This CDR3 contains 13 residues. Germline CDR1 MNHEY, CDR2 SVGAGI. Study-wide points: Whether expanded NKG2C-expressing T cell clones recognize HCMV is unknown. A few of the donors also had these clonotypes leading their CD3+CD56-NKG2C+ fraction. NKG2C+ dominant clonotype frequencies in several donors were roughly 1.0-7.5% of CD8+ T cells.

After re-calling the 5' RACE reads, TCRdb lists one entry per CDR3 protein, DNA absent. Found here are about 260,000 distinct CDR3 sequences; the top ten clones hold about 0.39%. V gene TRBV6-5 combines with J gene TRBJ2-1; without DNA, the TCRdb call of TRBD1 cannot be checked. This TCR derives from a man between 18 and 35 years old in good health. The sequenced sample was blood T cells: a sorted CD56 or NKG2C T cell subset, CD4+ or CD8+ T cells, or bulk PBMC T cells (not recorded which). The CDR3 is CASSGSGTNEQFF.